These 22 T cell receptor beta chains were sequenced from one sample in a study of T cells in Graves' hyperthyroidism and ophthalmopathy (dated by TCRdb to between 2018 and 2021). Library construction relied on multiplex PCR. Sequencer: Illumina HiSeq 2000. TCR beta CDR3 regions were amplified from RNA transcripts. For the first round of RT-PCR on the TCR CDR3, the HTBI primer set was used together with the Qiagen OneStep RT-PCR kit. TCRdb passed the public sequencing reads through fastp at Q25 and MiXCR, retaining productive beta sequences. Each entry is one CDR3 protein sequence, shown with its most common DNA and genes. Here the sample has 250,000 to 400,000 distinct CDR3 sequences; 12% to 15% occur a single time. The leading ten clones occupy 30% to 35% of the sample. The specimen was blood. The receptors here all came from a woman aged 40 to 55 with Graves' ophthalmopathy.

This clonotype was observed many times. V is TRBV12-3 or TRBV12-4 and J is TRBJ1-1, with TRBD1 matching 7 bases. CDR3 length: 14 amino acids. V lost 6 bases to trimming and J lost 3 bases; unmatched junction nucleotides: 7. The CDR3 coding sequence is TGTGCCAGCAGCCCCACAGGGGTCTACACTGAAGCTTTCTTT. This translates into CASSPTGVYTEAFF.

The chain is built from TRBV6-1 and TRBJ2-7; D not resolved. The ends were cut back, 7 bases at V and 3 bases at J, with 7 bases in the middle. The CDR3 extends over 11 amino acids. In germline, CDR1 is MNHNS, CDR2 SASEGT. As DNA, the CDR3 is TGTGCCAGCACTGATTACTACGAGCAGTACTTC. Its protein is CASTDYYEQYF.

As regards this clonotype: A much larger clone lies a single base off, so this may be a read error. V is TRBV2 and J is TRBJ1-5; no clear D gene. CDR3 length: 15 residues. Looked up from germline, CDR1 is SNHLY and CDR2 is FYNNEI. The CDR3, as DNA: TGTACCAGCAGTCCCACGGTCAATAGCAATCAGCCCCAGCATTTT. Translation gives CTSSPTVNSNQPQHF.

This clonotype occurred many times. The gene calls are TRBV7-8 and TRBJ2-1; unclear D gene. CDR1 SGHVS and CDR2 FQNEAQ come from the germline V gene. CDR3 length equals 15 residues. Trimming took 2 bases from V and 3 from J, leaving 11 bases between them. CDR3 sequence (DNA): TGTGCCAGCAGCTTACCCGTAGGCGGCTACAATGAGCAGTTCTTC. Its protein is CASSLPVGGYNEQFF.

This clonotype was recorded many times. The chain uses TRBV6-1 and TRBJ1-1; no definite D call. The CDR3 has 13 residues. Deletions cut 5 bases from V and 4 bases from J, with 11 bases between. Looked up from germline, CDR1 is MNHNS and CDR2 is SASEGT. In DNA, the CDR3 is TGTGCCAGCAGTTACGAGGGATTCACTGAAGCTTTCTTT. Translation: CASSYEGFTEAFF.

This chain uses TRBV9 with TRBJ2-5; D is unresolved. Per the germline V gene, CDR1 is SGDLS and CDR2 is YYNGEE. The CDR3 spans 14 residues. Trimming cost V 4 bases and J 3 bases, with 13 bases left between them. CDR3 bases: TGTGCCAGCAGCCGTAGAGGTCAGGAAGAGACCCAGTACTTC. Translation gives CASSRRGQEETQYF. Variable domain in full (rest from reference TRBV9 and TRBJ2-5): DSGVTQTPKHLITATGQRVTLRCSPRSGDLSVYWYQQSLDQGLQFLIQYYNGEERAKGNILERFSAQQFPDLHSELNLSSLELGDSALYFCASSRRGQEETQYFGPGTRLLVL.

This clonotype came up many times. The chain recombines TRBV20-1 with TRBJ1-2; 7 nucleotides line up with TRBD1. The junction had 11 bases not matched to a gene; V was cut back by 5 bases and J by 5 bases. The CDR3 spans 14 residues. In germline, CDR1 is DFQATT, CDR2 SNEGSKA (reference sequence). The CDR3 is CSAPSEGARYGYTF. The CDR3 DNA reads as TGCAGTGCTCCCAGCGAGGGGGCGCGGTATGGCTACACCTTC.

This clonotype was counted many times. J is TRBJ1-5 and V is TRBV6-2 or TRBV6-3; D is undetermined. Germline CDR1 is MNHEY and CDR2 is SVGEGT. The CDR3 sequence is 13 residues long. Between the trimmed V and J ends, which lost 2 bases and 9 bases, there was a span of 11 bases. CDR3 bases: TGTGCCAGCAGTTACGCCCCACGGGGGCCCCAGCATTTT. It specifies CASSYAPRGPQHF.

The chain links TRBV7-6 to TRBJ2-3; D is undetermined. V dropped 1 base and J dropped 2 bases, with 7 bases sitting between them. The length of the CDR3 is 14 residues. CDR1 is SGHVS, CDR2 FNYEAQ, per germline. The CDR3 spells CASSLDGTTDTQYF. Here the CDR3 DNA reads TGTGCCAGCAGCTTAGACGGTACCACAGATACGCAGTATTTT.

Many counts were recorded for this clonotype. The chain carries TRBV2 and TRBJ1-5; 7 bases agree with TRBD1. Germline lookup yields CDR1 SNHLY and CDR2 FYNNEI. V shed 6 bases and J 2 bases; nucleotides not matched to a gene: 7. There are 15 residues in the CDR3. The CDR3 bases are TGTGCCAGCAGCGCAGGGGGTCGGGGCAATCAGCCCCAGCATTTT. This encodes CASSAGGRGNQPQHF.

This clonotype occurred many times. The chain carries TRBV28 and TRBJ1-6, with 7 nucleotides matching TRBD1. The CDR3 consists of 14 residues. Germline CDR1 and CDR2: MDHEN and SYDVKM. V lost 4 bases and J lost 5; bases outside the gene matches: 2. DNA for the CDR3: TGTGCCAGCAGTTGGGACAGAGATAATTCACCCCTCCACTTT. Its translation is CASSWDRDNSPLHF.

The chain links TRBV7-2 to TRBJ2-1, with D unclear. The V end lost 1 base, the J end lost 11 bases, and 15 bases lay between the germline ends. The CDR3 covers 14 residues. Germline V lookup: CDR1 SGHTA, CDR2 FQGNSA. The CDR3 is CASSLDQTHPKQFF. Written as DNA, the CDR3 is TGTGCCAGCAGCTTAGACCAAACTCACCCAAAGCAGTTCTTC.

This clonotype came up a few times. The chain carries TRBV5-1 and TRBJ2-3, with D perhaps assigned TRBD1 or TRBD2 (5 bases each). Between the trimmed V and J ends, which lost 2 bases and 0 bases, there was a span of 10 bases. The CDR3 covers 15 residues. CDR1 and CDR2 (germline): SGHRS, YFSETQ. The CDR3 loop reads CASSFRDPSTDTQYF. In DNA, the CDR3 is TGCGCCAGCAGCTTCAGGGACCCTAGCACAGATACGCAGTATTTT.

In this sample, this clonotype turned up a few times. The V call is TRBV18, the J call TRBJ2-5; D is unresolved. Trimming removed 5 bases from V and 2 bases from J, with 9 bases in between. The CDR3 totals 13 residues. From germline, CDR1 is KGHSH and CDR2 LQKENI. The chain's CDR3 is CASSRDLQETQYF. The CDR3 DNA is TGTGCCAGCTCAAGGGATTTACAAGAGACCCAGTACTTC.

On this clonotype: This clone may be a read error of a much larger clone one base away. The chain is built from TRBV28 and TRBJ2-2, with D perhaps matching TRBD1 or TRBD2 (5 bases each). V dropped 6 bases and J dropped 3 bases, with 14 bases sitting between them. The germline V gene encodes CDR1 MDHEN and CDR2 SYDVKM. This CDR3 comprises 15 residues. CDR3 sequence (DNA): TGTGCCAGCAGCCTCCCGACGGGGCACACCGGGGAGCTGTTTTTT. As protein: CASSLPTGHTGELFF.

This clonotype was picked up many times. This chain joins TRBV6-1 and TRBJ2-1; 9 nucleotides line up with TRBD2. Trimming took 0 bases from V and 7 from J; bases not matched to a gene: 10. CDR1 and CDR2 (germline): MNHNS, SASEGT. CDR3 length: 17 residues. DNA for the CDR3: TGTGCCAGCAGTGAAGCCATAGCGGGAGAGTGGGGGAATGAGCAGTTCTTC. It yields the protein CASSEAIAGEWGNEQFF.

Ten or more counts support this clonotype. The V gene is TRBV20-1, the J gene TRBJ1-2; unclear D gene. Trimming stripped 3 bases from V and 8 bases from J, with 10 bases between. This CDR3 is 11 amino acids long. Germline V gives CDR1 DFQATT, CDR2 SNEGSKA (reference sequence). The CDR3 loop is CSARDLGGYTF. The CDR3 DNA is TGCAGTGCTAGGGACCTAGGCGGCTACACCTTC.

In its sample, this clonotype was seen many times. The chain employs TRBV15 and TRBJ1-5; perhaps TRBD1 as D (5 bases). Trimming removed 0 bases at V and 4 bases at J, with 10 bases between. CDR3 size: 15 residues. Germline-derived CDR1 and CDR2 are LNHNV and YYDKDF (reference sequence). The CDR3 DNA reads TGTGCCACCAGCAGAGATCAGGGAGCGAATCAGCCCCAGCATTTT. Translation: CATSRDQGANQPQHF. Complete variable domain (other parts from reference TRBV15 and TRBJ1-5): DAMVIQNPRYQVTQFGKPVTLSCSQTLNHNVMYWYQQKSSQAPKLLFHYYDKDFNNEADTPDNFQSRRPNTSFCFLDIRSPGLGDTAMYLCATSRDQGANQPQHFGDGTRLSIL.

The sample holds many counts of this clonotype. The chain links TRBV12-3 or TRBV12-4 to TRBJ2-2; D is undetermined. The germline V and J ends were trimmed by 3 bases and 4 bases, with 9 bases remaining between them. This CDR3 has 14 amino acids. The CDR3 is CASSFRQATGELFF. CDR3 in DNA: TGTGCCAGCAGTTTTCGGCAGGCCACCGGGGAGCTGTTTTTT.

In this sample, this clonotype turned up many times. The V and J genes are TRBV2 and TRBJ2-3; D unresolved. The CDR3 runs to 14 residues. V dropped 5 bases and J dropped 0 bases, with 9 bases sitting between them. From germline, CDR1 is SNHLY and CDR2 FYNNEI. CDR3: CASSSTLSTDTQYF. Written as DNA, the CDR3 is TGTGCCAGCAGTTCTACATTAAGCACAGATACGCAGTATTTT.

In its sample, this clonotype was seen a few times. The V and J genes are TRBV11-2 and TRBJ2-3, with TRBD2 matching over 11 bases. V was clipped by 7 bases and J by 4 bases; unmatched bases: 22. CDR1 is SGHAT, CDR2 FQNNGV, per germline. The CDR3 runs to 20 residues. CDR3 sequence: CASILAPIPDIAGGADTQYF. The CDR3 coding sequence is TGTGCCAGCATCCTTGCCCCCATTCCCGATATAGCGGGAGGGGCAGATACGCAGTATTTT.

This clonotype was counted only a few times. A clone one base away is much larger, so this may be a read error. The chain recombines TRBV7-2 with TRBJ2-1, with D perhaps matching TRBD2 (6 bases). CDR1 and CDR2 from the germline V gene are SGHTA and FQGNSA. The CDR3 extends over 16 amino acids. The CDR3 nucleotides read TGTGCCAGCAGCTTCAAGCGGGCGGCGGGGTACAATGGGCAGTTCTTC. It specifies CASSFKRAAGYNGQFF.